Sequencing of this T cell receptor beta chain was carried out in a study of CD8+CD57+ T cells in acquired aplastic anemia. The overall study: Around 3.2 ug was the average amount of DNA from sorted CD4+ and CD8+ cells. Whole-study findings and limits: Between patients and controls, approximately 29 CD8+ CDR3 sequences were found in common. CD8+ Simpson's diversity showed no significant patient-control difference.

Patients picked for sequencing had shown CD8+CD57+ cell expansion detected by flow cytometry. CDR3 and TCR beta VDJ profiling relied on a genomic DNA template. MiXCR was run by TCRdb on the reads, yielding one entry per CDR3 protein. This table has roughly 80,000 distinct CDR3 sequences, roughly 70% appearing once. Regarding this clonotype: Its matching antigen is unknown. Being one base from a much bigger clone, this may be a read error.

CDR3 size: 12 residues. CDR1 is SGHTA, CDR2 FQGNSA, per germline. This chain uses TRBV7-2 with TRBJ2-1, with D perhaps matching TRBD1 (7 bases). The TCR originated in a human donor with aplastic anemia. What was sequenced was sorted CD4+, CD8+, or CD8+CD57+ T cells (not recorded which) from PBMCs. CDR3 sequence (DNA): TGTGCCAGCAGCCAAGGGGGGACAGAACAGCTCTTC. Encoded protein: CASSQGGTEQLF.